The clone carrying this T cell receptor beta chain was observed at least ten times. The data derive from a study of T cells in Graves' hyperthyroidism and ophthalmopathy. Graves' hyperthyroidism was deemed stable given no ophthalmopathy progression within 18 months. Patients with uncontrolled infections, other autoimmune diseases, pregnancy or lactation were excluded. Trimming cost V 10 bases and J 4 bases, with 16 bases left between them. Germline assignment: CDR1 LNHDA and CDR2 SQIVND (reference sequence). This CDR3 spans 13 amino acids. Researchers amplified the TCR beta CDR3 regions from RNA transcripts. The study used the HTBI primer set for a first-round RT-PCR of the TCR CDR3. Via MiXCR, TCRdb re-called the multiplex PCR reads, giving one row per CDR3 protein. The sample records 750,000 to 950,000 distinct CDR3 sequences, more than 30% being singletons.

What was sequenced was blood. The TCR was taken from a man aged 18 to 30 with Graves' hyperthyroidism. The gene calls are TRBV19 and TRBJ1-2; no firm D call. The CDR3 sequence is CATSDTETYGYTF. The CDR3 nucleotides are TGTGCCACCTCAGACACCGAAACCTATGGCTACACCTTC.